This T cell receptor beta chain comes out of a study of blood T cell repertoires in COVID-19 (dated by TCRdb to the early 2020s). Regarding the study in general: The collaborator samples originated in the United States, Italy and Spain and spanned the acute and convalescent phases of COVID-19. The prospective study material was composed of cDNA or gDNA derived from T cells, B-cell-depleted T cells, or PBMCs. The dataset comprised deeply sampled blood TCRbeta repertoires from subjects exposed to, actively infected with, or recovered from COVID-19. The repertoires were released in a freely available public database meant as a resource for research on the immune response to SARS-CoV-2. The samples were drawn from the first 160 participants of the ongoing ImmuneRACE study and from more than 1,000 subjects provided by 6 global collaborators. Nearly every sample came with metadata listing a de-identified subject ID, COVID-19 status, age in years and sex. Where available, HLA class I and class II types were obtained from metadata supplied by the sample provider rather than from assay-based typing.

Worth noting for this clone: Its antigen is currently not known. No much larger clone exists at a distance of one base, and base qualities are not known.

The immunoSEQ Assay, a bias-controlled multiplex PCR, was used to amplify TCRbeta CDR3 regions from genomic DNA. Per the source publication's procedure: The number of nucleated cells in each sample was estimated by amplification of reference gene primers within the assay. Sequence reads were collapsed and filtered to measure the absolute abundance of every unique TCRbeta CDR3 rearrangement. For each sample, productive Simpson clonality was calculated as the square root of Simpson's diversity index over productive rearrangements. TCRdb retrieved this table from immuneACCESS and kept in-frame rearrangements only. Not all clones are present; in checked studies, unresolved V genes account for under half, and no reason is known for the remainder. D and trimming were read from the DNA, whereas the V and J calls and clone size are those reported in that table. The sample table shows some 50,000 clones, and approximately 90% are seen once. 28% of the sample rests with the top ten.

The germline V gene (reference sequence) gives CDR1 as LNHDA and CDR2 as SQIVND. V is shortened by 5 bases, J by 2 bases, and the region joining them spans 4 bases. From the cysteine through the phenylalanine, the CDR3 covers 12 amino acids. The CDR3 DNA has 36 bases and is translated from base 1. Each collaborating institution followed its own protocols to collect whole blood in K2EDTA tubes. For TCRbeta analysis, collaborator samples were shipped as frozen whole blood, as isolated PBMCs, or as DNA extracted from either sample type. Beyond this particular receptor, the publication reports: How much clinical and demographic metadata was included differed by source and by participant, and the metadata was provided uncurated.

Sequencing was done on a sample of peripheral blood. The TCR sequence derives from a human donor in a cohort sampled during active COVID-19. The chain uses TRBV19 and TRBJ1-5; too little of a D gene remains to name it. The CDR3 protein sequence reads: CASSLRNQPQHF. Here is the DNA: TGTGCCAGTAGTCTTCGCAATCAGCCCCAGCATTTT. With all but the CDR3 taken from the reference TRBV19 and TRBJ1-5 genes, the full variable domain is: DGGITQSPKYLFRKEGQNVTLSCEQNLNHDAMYWYRQDPGQGLRLIYYSQIVNDFQKGDIAEGYSVSREKKESFPLTVTSAQKNPTAFYLCASSLRNQPQHFGDGTRLSIL.